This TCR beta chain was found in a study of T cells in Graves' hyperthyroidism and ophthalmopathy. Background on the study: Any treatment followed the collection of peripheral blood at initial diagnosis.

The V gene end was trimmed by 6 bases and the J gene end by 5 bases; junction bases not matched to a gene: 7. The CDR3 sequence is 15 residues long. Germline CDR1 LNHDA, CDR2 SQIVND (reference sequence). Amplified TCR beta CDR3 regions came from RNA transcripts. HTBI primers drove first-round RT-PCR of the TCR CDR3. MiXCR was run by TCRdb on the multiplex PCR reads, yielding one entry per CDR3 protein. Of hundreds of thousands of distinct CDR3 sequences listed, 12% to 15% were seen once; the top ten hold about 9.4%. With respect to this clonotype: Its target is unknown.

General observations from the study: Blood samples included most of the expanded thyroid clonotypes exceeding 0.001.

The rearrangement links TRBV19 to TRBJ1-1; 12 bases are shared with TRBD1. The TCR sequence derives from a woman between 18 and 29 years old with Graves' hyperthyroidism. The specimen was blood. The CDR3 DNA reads TGTGCCAGTAGGGCCCCGGGACAGGGGGCGACTGAAGCTTTCTTT. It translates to CASRAPGQGATEAFF.